This TCR beta chain was captured in a study of blood T cells in healthy people across ages. A second PCR of roughly 7 to 11 cycles used a sample-barcoded 5' primer and a J-beta primer mix. MiXCR, run by TCRdb on the 5' RACE reads, gives a single entry per CDR3 protein. The profile shows about 380,000 distinct CDR3 sequences, 50% to 60% of them singletons. Germline CDR1 SGHTA, CDR2 FQGTGA. The germline V and J ends were trimmed by 5 bases and 6 bases, with 23 bases remaining between them. CDR3 size: 17 residues. The receptor was derived from a man aged 55 to 69 in good health. Sequenced sample: blood. The chain links TRBV7-3 to TRBJ2-1; weak D call: TRBD2 (5 bases). Here the CDR3 DNA reads TGTGCCAGCAGCCGAACGGGGAGTACGATAATCCCCAATGAGCAGTTCTTC. Encoded protein: CASSRTGSTIIPNEQFF.